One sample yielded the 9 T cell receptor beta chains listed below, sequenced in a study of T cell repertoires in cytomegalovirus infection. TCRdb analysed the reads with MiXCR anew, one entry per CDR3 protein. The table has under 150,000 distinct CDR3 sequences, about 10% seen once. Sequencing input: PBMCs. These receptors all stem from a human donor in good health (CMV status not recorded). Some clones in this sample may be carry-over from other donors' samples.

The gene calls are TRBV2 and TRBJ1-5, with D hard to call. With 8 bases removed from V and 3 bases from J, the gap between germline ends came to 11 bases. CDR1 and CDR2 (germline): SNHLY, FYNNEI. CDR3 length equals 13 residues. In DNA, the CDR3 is TGTGCCAGCGGTATGCAGGTCAATCAGCCCCAGCATTTT. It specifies CASGMQVNQPQHF.

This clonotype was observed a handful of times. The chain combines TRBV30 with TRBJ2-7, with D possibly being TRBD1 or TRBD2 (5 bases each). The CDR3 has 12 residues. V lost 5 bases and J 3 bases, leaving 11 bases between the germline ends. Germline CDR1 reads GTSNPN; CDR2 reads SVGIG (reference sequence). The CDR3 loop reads CAWGMGVYEQYF. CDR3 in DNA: TGTGCCTGGGGGATGGGGGTCTACGAGCAGTACTTC.

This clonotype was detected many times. As DNA, the CDR3 is TGCGCCAGCAGACCCGGGACTAGCGGCTACGAGCAGTACTTC. This translates into CASRPGTSGYEQYF. The chain combines TRBV5-1 with TRBJ2-7; 11 nucleotides match TRBD2. V shed 5 bases, J shed 3 bases, and the junction held 4 bases outside the gene matches. Germline V gives CDR1 SGHRS, CDR2 YFSETQ. The CDR3 totals 14 residues.

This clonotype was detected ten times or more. CDR3 nucleotides: TGTGCCAGCAGCCTCTCAATAAACACTGAAGCTTTCTTT. Translated, it gives CASSLSINTEAFF. The genes are TRBV7-6 and TRBJ1-1; D remains unclear. V was trimmed by 5 bases and J by 2 bases, leaving 9 bases between them. Germline assignment: CDR1 SGHVS and CDR2 FNYEAQ. The CDR3 contains 13 residues.

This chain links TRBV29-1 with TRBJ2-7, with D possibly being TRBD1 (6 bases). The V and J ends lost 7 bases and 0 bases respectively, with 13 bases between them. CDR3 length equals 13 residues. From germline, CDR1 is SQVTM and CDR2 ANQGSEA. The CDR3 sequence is CSGGTGPSYEQYF. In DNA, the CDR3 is TGCAGCGGAGGTACAGGGCCCTCCTACGAGCAGTACTTC.

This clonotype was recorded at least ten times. The CDR3 coding sequence is TGTGCCAGCAGTACTGGACTAGCGGGGACGAACACCGGGGAGCTGTTTTTT. Translation: CASSTGLAGTNTGELFF. This chain uses TRBV6-1 with TRBJ2-2; 12 bases line up with TRBD2. Germline CDR1 reads MNHNS; CDR2 reads SASEGT. This CDR3 spans 17 amino acids. Losses at the gene ends were 5 bases for V and 0 bases for J; bases not matched to a gene: 4.

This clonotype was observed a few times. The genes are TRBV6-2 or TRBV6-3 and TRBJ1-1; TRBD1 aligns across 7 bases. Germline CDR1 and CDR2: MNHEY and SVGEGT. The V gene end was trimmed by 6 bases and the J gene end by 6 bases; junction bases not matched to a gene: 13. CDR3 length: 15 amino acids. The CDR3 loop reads CASSPNRGSIAEAFF. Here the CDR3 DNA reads TGTGCCAGCAGCCCAAACAGGGGAAGTATCGCTGAAGCTTTCTTT.

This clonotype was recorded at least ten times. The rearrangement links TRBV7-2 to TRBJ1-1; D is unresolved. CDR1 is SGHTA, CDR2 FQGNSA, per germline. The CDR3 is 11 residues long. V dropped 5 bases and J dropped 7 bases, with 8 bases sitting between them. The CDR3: CASSPRLEAFF. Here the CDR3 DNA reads TGTGCCAGCAGCCCCCGTCTTGAAGCTTTCTTT.

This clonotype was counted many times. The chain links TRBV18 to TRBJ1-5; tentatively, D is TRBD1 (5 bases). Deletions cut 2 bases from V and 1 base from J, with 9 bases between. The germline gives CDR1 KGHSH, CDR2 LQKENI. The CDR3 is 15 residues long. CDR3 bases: TGTGCCAGCTCACCATTAAGGGGCAGCAATCAGCCCCAGCATTTT. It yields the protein CASSPLRGSNQPQHF.